These 27 T cell receptor beta chains originate from one sample sequenced in a study of a mutant IDH1 vaccine in newly diagnosed glioma. The table came from immunoSEQ multiplex PCR; TCRdb's copy has only in-frame clones and leaves some out. The sample contains about 56,000 clones, 85% to 90% of which appear only once. No antigen has been assigned to these receptors. Time point specified: week 23, last vaccination. Mutant IDH1 20-mer peptide, at 300 ug, made up each vaccine dose, with topical imiquimod. Sample: PBMCs, taken from a glioma patient whose treatment included an IDH1 peptide vaccine. The receptors here all came from a man aged 35 to 55 with glioma.

A word on this clone: One junction end disagrees with the germline gene, perhaps due to a read error. The rearrangement links TRBV7-7 to TRBJ2-1; 9 nucleotides match TRBD2. Germline-derived CDR1 and CDR2 are SSHAT and FNYEAQ (reference sequence). CDR3 length: 16 residues. The CDR3 sequence is CASSLALAGGKGEQFF. As DNA, the CDR3 is TGTGCTAGCAGCTTAGCGCTTGCGGGAGGGAAGGGTGAGCAGTTCTTC.

V and J are TRBV5-6 and TRBJ2-7, with unresolved D. The CDR3 is made up of 13 amino acids. Germline V gives CDR1 SGHDT, CDR2 YYEEEE. V gave up 1 base and J gave up 4 bases, with 9 bases separating them. This CDR3 is CASSLYQWYEQYF. In nucleotides, the CDR3 is TGTGCCAGCAGCTTGTACCAATGGTACGAGCAGTACTTC.

The chain has TRBV18 and TRBJ2-3, with 9 bases that match TRBD2. The CDR3 runs to 15 residues. Germline V gene sequence: CDR1 KGHSH, CDR2 LQKENI. Trimming cost V 1 base and J 1 base; bases outside gene matches: 0. CDR3 sequence (DNA): TGTGCCAGCTCACCACTAGCGGGGGGCACAGATACGCAGTATTTT. This sequence encodes CASSPLAGGTDTQYF.

The sample holds a few counts of this clone. The genes are TRBV7-8 and TRBJ2-2; D ambiguous. The CDR3 runs 14 residues. CDR1 and CDR2 from the germline V gene are SGHVS and FQNEAQ. Trimming pared 5 bases from V and 5 bases from J, leaving 12 bases between. CDR3 nucleotide sequence: TGTGCCAGCAGCCAATCGCGGCAGACCGGGGAGCTGTTTTTT. It yields the protein CASSQSRQTGELFF.

In regard to this clone: Mismatch with germline at one junction end may stem from a read error. The rearrangement joins TRBV5-4 to TRBJ1-3; D is unclear. Germline V gene data show CDR1 as SGHNT and CDR2 as YYREEE (reference sequence). This CDR3 has 10 amino acids. Here the CDR3 DNA reads TGTGCCAGCAGCCCCACGGGGTCGGATTTT. Translated, it gives CASSPTGSDF. Based on the CDR3 plus reference TRBV5-4 and TRBJ1-3, the full variable domain is ETGVTQSPTHLIKTRGQQVTLRCSSQSGHNTVSWYQQALGQGPQFIFQYYREEENGRGNFPPRFSGLQFPNYSSELNVNALELDDSALYLCASSPTGSDFGEGSWLTVV.

The rearrangement links TRBV19 to TRBJ2-1; perhaps TRBD2 as D (5 bases). Germline CDR1 reads LNHDA; CDR2 reads SQIVND (reference sequence). Trimming took off 5 bases at V and 9 bases at J, with 26 bases between the two ends. The CDR3 consists of 17 residues. CDR3: CASSVPLAGDIQGEQFF. In nucleotides, the CDR3 is TGTGCCAGTAGTGTCCCTCTAGCAGGTGACATACAAGGTGAGCAGTTCTTC.

V gene TRBV27 combines with J gene TRBJ2-2; 9 bases are a match to TRBD2. V shed 2 bases, J shed 4 bases, and the junction held 5 bases outside the gene matches. Per the germline V gene, CDR1 is MNHEY and CDR2 is SMNVEV (reference sequence). The CDR3 totals 16 residues. The CDR3 coding sequence is TGTGCCAGCAGTTTAGCGGGAGGGCCGATCACCGGGGAGCTGTTTTTT. Its translation is CASSLAGGPITGELFF.

This sequence joins TRBV6-1 and TRBJ1-3; D gene unclear. CDR1 is MNHNS, CDR2 SASEGT, per germline. This CDR3 has 15 amino acids. Trimming took 5 bases from V and 0 from J, leaving 11 bases between them. CDR3 DNA sequence: TGTGCCAGCAGTCCCTCTGAGAGCTCTGGAAACACCATATATTTT. Amino acids: CASSPSESSGNTIYF.

The chain links TRBV7-2 to TRBJ2-7, with 10 bases matching TRBD2. This CDR3 has 15 residues. V lost 6 bases and J lost 3; bases outside the gene matches: 8. Per the germline V gene, CDR1 is SGHTA and CDR2 is FQGNSA. As DNA, the CDR3 is TGTGCCAGCAGTCGTACTAGCGGGACTAACTACGAGCAGTACTTC. The encoded protein is CASSRTSGTNYEQYF.

This chain links TRBV15 with TRBJ2-7, with D tentatively TRBD1 (7 bases). This CDR3 has 14 amino acids. V lost 0 bases to trimming and J lost 7 bases, with 13 bases between them. In germline, CDR1 is LNHNV, CDR2 YYDKDF (reference sequence). In DNA, the CDR3 is TGTGCCACCAGCAGAGATGACCAGGGGGGAGAGCAGTACTTC. As protein: CATSRDDQGGEQYF.

The chain carries TRBV19 and TRBJ2-7; 14 positions match TRBD2. Germline-derived CDR1 and CDR2 are LNHDA and SQIVND (reference sequence). The CDR3 loop spans 16 amino acids. The V and J ends lost 4 bases and 4 bases, in that order; junction bases with no gene match: 6. The DNA of the CDR3 is TGTGCCAGTAGTACCCCTGGGACTAGCGGGAGTTACGAGCAGTACTTC. Its protein product is CASSTPGTSGSYEQYF.

The chain has TRBV19 and TRBJ2-2, with 8 bases aligning to TRBD1. Trimming took 4 bases from V and 6 from J; bases not matched to a gene: 4. CDR3 size: 14 residues. Germline V gene data show CDR1 as LNHDA and CDR2 as SQIVND (reference sequence). CDR3 in DNA: TGTGCCAGTAGTACGGACAGGGCGGCCGGGGAGCTGTTTTTT. This sequence encodes CASSTDRAAGELFF.

The gene calls are TRBV25-1 and TRBJ2-5; 9 positions match TRBD1. J was trimmed by 5 bases and V by 3 bases; bases with no gene match: 7. The CDR3 extends over 15 amino acids. Germline-derived CDR1 and CDR2 are MGHDK and SYGVNS. This chain's CDR3 is CASSDLGTGWETQYF. CDR3 sequence (DNA): TGTGCCAGCAGTGACCTTGGGACAGGGTGGGAGACCCAGTACTTC.

The gene calls are TRBV6-6 and TRBJ2-1, with 9 bases aligning to TRBD1. V gave up 3 bases and J gave up 7 bases; unmatched junction bases: 10. Germline V gene sequence: CDR1 MNHNY, CDR2 SVGAGI (reference sequence). The CDR3 sequence is 16 residues long. CDR3 amino acids: CASSYAGTGYMNEQFF. The CDR3 DNA follows: TGTGCCAGCAGTTATGCCGGGACAGGGTACATGAATGAGCAGTTCTTC.

This clone showed up just once. This chain uses TRBV6-5 with TRBJ2-7, with D possibly TRBD1 on 6 matching bases. The length of the CDR3 is 13 residues. The ends were cut back, 5 bases at V and 3 bases at J, with 11 bases in the middle. The germline gives CDR1 MNHEY, CDR2 SVGAGI. As DNA, the CDR3 is TGTGCCAGCAGTCCCGGGACACACTACGAGCAGTACTTC. Translated, it gives CASSPGTHYEQYF.

V gene TRBV14 combines with J gene TRBJ2-7, with D perhaps matching TRBD1 or TRBD2 (6 bases each). The CDR3 runs to 14 residues. In germline, CDR1 is SGHDN, CDR2 FVKESK. V was pared by 2 bases and J by 1 base, with 9 bases between. CDR3 nucleotides: TGTGCCAGCAGCCAAAGAGGGGGGTCCTACGAGCAGTACTTC. Protein: CASSQRGGSYEQYF.

CDR3 protein: CASSLTGTGVTGELFF. In DNA form, the CDR3 reads TGTGCCAGCAGCTTAACCGGGACAGGGGTCACCGGGGAGCTGTTTTTT. The chain uses TRBV7-2 and TRBJ2-2, with 10 bases fitting TRBD1. With 2 bases clipped from V and 4 bases from J, the junction kept 4 bases outside the gene matches. The CDR3 runs 16 residues. Germline values: CDR1 SGHTA, CDR2 FQGNSA. Supplemented by reference TRBV7-2 and TRBJ2-2, the full variable domain reads GAGVSQSPSNKVTEKGKDVELRCDPISGHTALYWYRQSLGQGLEFLIYFQGNSAPDKSGLPSDRFSAERTGGSVSTLTIQRTQQEDSAVYLCASSLTGTGVTGELFFGEGSRLTVL.

The genes are TRBV11-2 and TRBJ2-7; D may be TRBD2 (6 bases). CDR3 length: 13 residues. CDR1 and CDR2 from the germline V gene are SGHAT and FQNNGV. Between the trimmed V and J ends, which lost 7 bases and 6 bases, there was a span of 16 bases. As DNA, the CDR3 is TGTGCCAGCACCCCCATACTAGCTATCGAGCAGTACTTC. Its protein is CASTPILAIEQYF.

The genes are TRBV15 and TRBJ1-5; the D is unclear. Germline V CDR1 and CDR2: LNHNV, YYDKDF (reference sequence). The CDR3 is 12 amino acids. The V end was cut by 2 bases, the J end by 7 bases, with 6 bases between. The CDR3 coding sequence is TGTGCCACCAGCAGATTTCCCCAGCCCCAGCATTTT. Protein: CATSRFPQPQHF.

This clone was seen just once. This chain links TRBV10-3 with TRBJ2-7; no clear D. Trimming took off 10 bases at V and 6 bases at J, with 13 bases between the two ends. CDR1 ENHRY and CDR2 SYGVKD come from the germline V gene. CDR3 length: 11 residues. In DNA, the CDR3 is TGTGCCAGTTCTAGTCTGGCCGAGCAGTACTTC. Translating gives CASSSLAEQYF.

CDR3 loop: CASRPDQTIGTEAFF. The DNA of the CDR3 is TGCGCCAGCAGACCCGACCAGACCATCGGCACTGAAGCTTTCTTT. The chain carries TRBV5-1 and TRBJ1-1; D is ambiguous. CDR3 size: 15 residues. Germline V gene sequence: CDR1 SGHRS, CDR2 YFSETQ. Trimming shortened V by 5 bases and J by 4 bases, and 18 bases separated the two germline ends.

This sequence joins TRBV11-2 and TRBJ1-5; D is undetermined. Per germline, CDR1 SGHAT and CDR2 FQNNGV. With 1 base removed from V and 3 bases from J, the gap between germline ends came to 10 bases. The CDR3 loop spans 15 amino acids. CDR3 protein: CASSLVPGSNQPQHF. The CDR3 DNA reads as TGTGCCAGCAGCTTAGTCCCGGGATCCAATCAGCCCCAGCATTTT.

The chain carries TRBV5-1 and TRBJ2-3; 7 nucleotides align to TRBD2. Germline V gene data show CDR1 as SGHRS and CDR2 as YFSETQ. Germline trimming cut 1 base from V and 6 bases from J; bases unmatched to any gene: 8. This CDR3 comprises 15 residues. CDR3 sequence reads: CASSLPSGAGDTQYF. The CDR3 DNA follows: TGCGCCAGCAGCTTGCCCAGCGGGGCCGGGGATACGCAGTATTTT.

V gene TRBV4-1 combines with J gene TRBJ1-2; possibly TRBD1 for D (6 bases). V was shortened by 0 bases and J by 2 bases, with 13 bases between the two germline ends. This CDR3 has 16 residues. The germline V gene encodes CDR1 MGHRA and CDR2 YSYEKL. The CDR3 sequence is CASSQDLDRGNYGYTF. The CDR3 bases are TGCGCCAGCAGCCAAGATTTGGACAGAGGGAACTATGGCTACACCTTC.

The genes are TRBV29-1 and TRBJ1-1; D gene ambiguous. Trimming removed 2 bases from V and 2 bases from J, with 9 bases in between. There are 13 residues in the CDR3. From germline, CDR1 is SQVTM and CDR2 ANQGSEA. CDR3 DNA sequence: TGCAGCGTTGAAAATCCGGGCAACACTGAAGCTTTCTTT. Its translation is CSVENPGNTEAFF.

The chain combines TRBV7-2 with TRBJ1-5; 10 nucleotides line up with TRBD1. The trim removed 5 bases at V and 3 bases at J, leaving 7 bases unmatched. CDR3 length: 16 amino acids. Germline V gene sequence: CDR1 SGHTA, CDR2 FQGNSA. Written as DNA, the CDR3 is TGTGCCAGCAGCCCTTCCGGGACAGGGGTCAATCAGCCCCAGCATTTT. This translates into CASSPSGTGVNQPQHF.

The count of this clone is one. This chain joins TRBV18 and TRBJ1-1; TRBD1 aligns across 11 bases. The V gene end was trimmed by 6 bases and the J gene end by 1 base; junction bases not matched to a gene: 1. Germline assignment: CDR1 KGHSH and CDR2 LQKENI. The CDR3 sequence is 14 residues long. CDR3 DNA sequence: TGTGCCAGCTCCGGACAGGGGGCGAACACTGAAGCTTTCTTT. It encodes CASSGQGANTEAFF.